One sample yielded the 30 T cell receptor beta chains listed below, sequenced in a study of T cell responses to AZD1222 COVID-19 vaccine. TCRdb keeps only in-frame clones here, not all; method: immunoSEQ multiplex PCR. Of 100,000 to 150,000 clones in the sample, about 90% were seen once. The sequencing used peripheral blood, collected on day 0 of MenACWY control vaccination. Receptors originate from an adult in good health.

V is TRBV4-1 and J is TRBJ2-1, with D maybe TRBD1 (5 bases). In germline, CDR1 is MGHRA, CDR2 YSYEKL. The CDR3 is 17 amino acids. Trimming took off 3 bases at V and 0 bases at J, with 15 bases between the two ends. Written as DNA, the CDR3 is TGCGCCAGCAGCCACCCCACTCAGGGCCTCTCCTACAATGAGCAGTTCTTC. Residues: CASSHPTQGLSYNEQFF.

This sequence joins TRBV7-9 and TRBJ1-4; 9 nucleotides agree with TRBD1. Unmatched junction bases numbered 8, after V lost 6 bases and J lost 6 bases. Germline loops: CDR1 SEHNR, CDR2 FQNEAQ (reference sequence). This CDR3 is built from 15 residues. CDR3 sequence: CASSSSGTGYEKLFF. The CDR3 DNA reads as TGTGCCAGCAGTTCCTCCGGGACAGGGTATGAAAAACTGTTTTTT.

The chain couples TRBV5-1 to TRBJ2-7; 9 positions agree with TRBD2. J lost 2 bases, V lost 0 bases, and 3 bases had no gene match. The CDR3 totals 15 residues. CDR1 is SGHRS and CDR2 is YFSETQ in the germline V gene. The chain's CDR3 is CASSLEGLATYEQYF. The CDR3 DNA reads as TGCGCCAGCAGCTTGGAGGGACTAGCTACCTACGAGCAGTACTTC.

The chain combines TRBV5-6 with TRBJ2-3, with D possibly TRBD2 on 5 matching bases. This CDR3 contains 17 residues. CDR1 SGHDT and CDR2 YYEEEE come from the germline V gene. V dropped 4 bases and J dropped 2 bases, with 20 bases sitting between them. For the CDR3, the DNA is TGTGCCAGCAGCCTCAGAACCGCGGACTGGTTCACAGATACGCAGTATTTT. Translated: CASSLRTADWFTDTQYF.

This clone was observed once. The V and J genes are TRBV11-3 and TRBJ2-3, with no clear D. The V end lost 5 bases, the J end lost 6 bases, and 18 bases lay between the germline ends. The germline V gene encodes CDR1 SGHNT and CDR2 YENEEA. This CDR3 has 15 residues. The chain's CDR3 is CASSPAWGSLDTQYF. CDR3 coding DNA: TGTGCCAGCAGCCCGGCCTGGGGTTCATTGGATACGCAGTATTTT.

The gene calls are TRBV6-5 and TRBJ2-7; 7 nucleotides match TRBD1. Looked up from germline, CDR1 is MNHEY and CDR2 is SVGAGI. With V trimmed by 6 bases and J by 5 bases, 13 bases remained unmatched. This CDR3 is built from 15 residues. CDR3 sequence (DNA): TGTGCCAGCAGCTATATCGAGGGGGCTCAGGACGAGCAGTACTTC. Encoded protein: CASSYIEGAQDEQYF.

The chain recombines TRBV7-9 with TRBJ1-5, with 9 bases matching TRBD1. Trimming took 5 bases from V and 7 from J; bases not matched to a gene: 9. The CDR3 length is 15 residues. Germline V gene lookup returns CDR1 SEHNR and CDR2 FQNEAQ (reference sequence). The CDR3 is CASSPEQGAGQPQHF. Here the CDR3 DNA reads TGTGCCAGCAGCCCAGAACAGGGGGCAGGACAGCCCCAGCATTTT.

The V and J genes are TRBV21-1 and TRBJ1-1. TRBV21-1 is deemed a pseudogene. CDR3 length equals 15 residues. The DNA of the CDR3 is TGTGCCAGCAGCAAAGGGGTACAGGGACTCCCTGAAGCTTTCTTT. Amino acids: CASSKGVQGLPEAFF.

V gene TRBV24-1 combines with J gene TRBJ2-1, with D possibly TRBD2 on 5 matching bases. Germline assignment: CDR1 KGHDR and CDR2 SFDVKD. This CDR3 contains 13 residues. The germline V and J ends were trimmed by 0 bases and 10 bases, with 9 bases remaining between them. The CDR3 region has the DNA TGTGCCACCAGTGATTTGTCGGGGAGAGAGCAGTTCTTC. It specifies CATSDLSGREQFF.

This chain connects TRBV10-3 to TRBJ2-1; unclear D gene. There are 14 residues in the CDR3. Deletions cut 0 bases from V and 7 bases from J, with 10 bases between. Germline V gene sequence: CDR1 ENHRY, CDR2 SYGVKD. The CDR3 DNA follows: TGTGCCATCAGTGAGTCTTTAACGGTAAATGAGCAGTTCTTC. Amino acids: CAISESLTVNEQFF.

The CDR3 DNA is TGCGCCAGCAGCCCGATGGGGACTAGCGGATCGAACACCGGGGAGCTGTTTTTT. Encoded protein: CASSPMGTSGSNTGELFF. The J gene is TRBJ2-2, the V gene TRBV5-1, with 11 nucleotides matching TRBD2. The trim removed 4 bases at V and 0 bases at J, leaving 8 bases unmatched. CDR3 length equals 18 residues. Germline V gene lookup returns CDR1 SGHRS and CDR2 YFSETQ.

J is TRBJ1-5 and V is TRBV2; D may be TRBD1 (6 bases). The CDR3 spans 16 residues. V was shortened by 7 bases and J by 3 bases, with 19 bases between the two germline ends. Germline lookup yields CDR1 SNHLY and CDR2 FYNNEI. CDR3 sequence (DNA): TGTGCCAGCAAAGAGAGTTCGACAGGAGACAATCAGCCCCAGCATTTT. Amino acids: CASKESSTGDNQPQHF.

The chain combines TRBV6-5 with TRBJ2-5, with 9 nucleotides matching TRBD2. The CDR3 runs 16 residues. Germline V lookup: CDR1 MNHEY, CDR2 SVGAGI. With V trimmed by 2 bases and J by 1 base, 5 bases remained unmatched. The CDR3 reads CASSYEWRGGQETQYF. The DNA of the CDR3 is TGTGCCAGCAGTTACGAGTGGCGGGGGGGCCAAGAGACCCAGTACTTC.

The chain carries TRBV28 and TRBJ2-5; possibly TRBD1 or TRBD2 for D (5 bases each). The CDR3 sequence is 15 residues long. Trimming cost V 8 bases and J 1 base, with 17 bases left between them. In germline, CDR1 is MDHEN, CDR2 SYDVKM. The CDR3 DNA reads as TGTGCCAGCTGTGACCCGGGACCGCGCCAAGAGACCCAGTACTTC. Translation: CASCDPGPRQETQYF.

The chain has TRBV29-1 and TRBJ1-2, with D unclear. V was trimmed by 6 bases and J by 1 base, leaving 15 bases between them. Germline CDR1 is SQVTM and CDR2 is ANQGSEA. The CDR3 contains 14 residues. Here the CDR3 DNA reads TGCAGCGTCGCTCCCGGGGTCAGTAACTATGGCTACACCTTC. This encodes CSVAPGVSNYGYTF.

The V gene is TRBV28, the J gene TRBJ2-5; D is undetermined. The CDR3 extends over 14 amino acids. V lost 4 bases and J lost 5, with 14 bases in between. Germline CDR1 MDHEN, CDR2 SYDVKM. The CDR3 nucleotides read TGTGCCAGCAGTTCGAGAAGCTTCAGGGAGACCCAGTACTTC. It translates to CASSSRSFRETQYF.

The chain has TRBV27 and TRBJ1-4, with D tentatively TRBD1 (5 bases). The V end was cut by 6 bases, the J end by 4 bases, with 12 bases between. The germline gives CDR1 MNHEY, CDR2 SMNVEV (reference sequence). This CDR3 has 14 amino acids. The CDR3 DNA is TGTGCCAGCAGCCGACAGCTGCATAATGAAAAACTGTTTTTT. It is translated as CASSRQLHNEKLFF.

V is TRBV4-3 and J is TRBJ2-2, with no clear D. Germline values: CDR1 LGHNA, CDR2 YSLEER. V shed 0 bases and J shed 1 base, with 9 bases lying between them. The CDR3 runs to 16 residues. In DNA, the CDR3 is TGCGCCAGCAGCCAAGAGGCCGGAGTGAACACCGGGGAGCTGTTTTTT. This encodes CASSQEAGVNTGELFF.

This rearrangement joins TRBV6-5 to TRBJ2-7; D possibly matches TRBD1 or TRBD2 (5 bases each). The CDR3 is 15 residues long. CDR1 and CDR2 from the germline V gene are MNHEY and SVGAGI. Trimming took 6 bases from V and 2 from J, leaving 17 bases between them. CDR3 protein: CASRAGTKKPYEQYF. In DNA, the CDR3 is TGTGCCAGCAGGGCCGGGACCAAAAAGCCCTACGAGCAGTACTTC.

The chain has TRBV3-1 (or the pseudogene TRBV3-2) and TRBJ2-3; D is ambiguous. The V end lost 0 bases, the J end lost 0 bases, and 13 bases lay between the germline ends. CDR3 size: 17 residues. Per the germline V gene, CDR1 is LGHDT and CDR2 is YNNKEL (reference sequence). The CDR3 nucleotides read TGTGCCAGCAGCCAAGACCGCCGTATACTTAGCACAGATACGCAGTATTTT. This sequence encodes CASSQDRRILSTDTQYF.

V gene TRBV3-1 (or the pseudogene TRBV3-2) combines with J gene TRBJ1-5; D might be TRBD1 (6 bases). CDR1 is LGHDT and CDR2 is YNNKEL in the germline V gene (reference sequence). CDR3 size: 16 residues. Trimming left V 0 bases short and J 7 bases short, with 16 bases between. CDR3 nucleotides: TGTGCCAGCAGCCAAGATGCGACAGGCATAAACCAGCCCCAGCATTTT. Encoded protein: CASSQDATGINQPQHF.

This rearrangement joins TRBV7-8 to TRBJ1-4, with 9 bases fitting TRBD1. V dropped 5 bases and J dropped 0; count of bases not matched to a gene: 7. The CDR3 spans 17 residues. From germline, CDR1 is SGHVS and CDR2 FQNEAQ. CDR3 in amino acids: CASSPWTGVTTNEKLFF. The CDR3 coding sequence is TGTGCCAGCAGCCCCTGGACAGGGGTAACAACTAATGAAAAACTGTTTTTT.

The chain has TRBV28 and TRBJ1-6; D might be TRBD1 (5 bases). V was pared by 5 bases and J by 7 bases, with 15 bases between. CDR1 MDHEN and CDR2 SYDVKM come from the germline V gene. The CDR3 is 15 amino acids. The DNA of the CDR3 is TGTGCCAGCAGTCCCCTCGAGGCAGGGAATTCACCCCTCCACTTT. Amino acids: CASSPLEAGNSPLHF.

The chain links TRBV5-1 to TRBJ1-4, with D unresolved. The germline gives CDR1 SGHRS, CDR2 YFSETQ. Trimming removed 4 bases from V and 2 bases from J, with 15 bases in between. CDR3 size: 16 residues. Here the CDR3 reads CASSPGLTATNEKLFF. The DNA of the CDR3 is TGCGCCAGCAGCCCCGGACTAACGGCCACTAATGAAAAACTGTTTTTT.

The chain joins TRBV5-1 to TRBJ2-2, with D uncertain. Trimming shortened V by 2 bases and J by 0 bases, and 8 bases separated the two germline ends. The length of the CDR3 is 15 residues. The germline CDR1 and CDR2 sequences are SGHRS and YFSETQ. As DNA, the CDR3 is TGCGCCAGCAGCTTAAGGAGTGCGAACACCGGGGAGCTGTTTTTT. Translated: CASSLRSANTGELFF.

The chain combines TRBV19 with TRBJ2-3, with TRBD1 identical over 11 bases. CDR1 is LNHDA and CDR2 is SQIVND in the germline V gene (reference sequence). The CDR3 has 17 amino acids. V was pared by 5 bases and J by 2 bases, with 9 bases of the junction left unmatched. CDR3 nucleotides: TGTGCCAGTAGTCGGTCGTTAGGACAGGGGGCCACAGATACGCAGTATTTT. Translation: CASSRSLGQGATDTQYF.

The V and J genes are TRBV10-2 and TRBJ2-7; TRBD2 matches 7 bases. Germline CDR1 reads WSHSY; CDR2 reads SAAADI. The length of the CDR3 is 15 residues. The V segment lost 4 bases and the J segment 5 bases; nucleotides outside the gene matches: 11. The CDR3 DNA reads TGCGCCAGCAGTGCTCCGGGGCGGGAGCGGGACGAGCAGTACTTC. Amino acids: CASSAPGRERDEQYF.

V gene TRBV11-2 combines with J gene TRBJ2-7; 11 bases fit TRBD2. V shed 1 base, J shed 7 bases, and the junction held 6 bases outside the gene matches. The germline CDR1 and CDR2 sequences are SGHAT and FQNNGV. This CDR3 is built from 15 residues. The CDR3 bases are TGTGCCAGCAGCTTAGGAGGGACTAGCGGCGGGGAGCAGTACTTC. Translated, it gives CASSLGGTSGGEQYF.

The table lists this clone with a count of one. This chain joins TRBV15 and TRBJ2-6, with TRBD1 matching over 7 bases. The CDR3 sequence is 15 residues long. Trimming removed 7 bases from V and 0 bases from J; junction bases left unmatched: 3. From germline, CDR1 is LNHNV and CDR2 YYDKDF (reference sequence). DNA of the CDR3: TGTGCCACCAAGACAGGGTTCTCTGGGGCCAACGTCCTGACTTTC. Its protein is CATKTGFSGANVLTF.

The V and J genes are TRBV19 and TRBJ2-7; the D gene is possibly TRBD2 (5 bases). The CDR3 covers 14 residues. The V and J ends lost 5 bases and 2 bases respectively, with 13 bases between them. The germline CDR1 and CDR2 sequences are LNHDA and SQIVND (reference sequence). CDR3 nucleotides: TGTGCCAGTAGTCGGGGATATGGGGCCTACGAGCAGTACGTC. Its translation is CASSRGYGAYEQYV.